This T cell receptor (beta chain) is from a study of T-cell memory formation after mild COVID-19 (TCRdb year 2021). Concerning the study at large: TCR sequence clusters from the two donors were largely donor specific. Two young, previously healthy adult volunteers made up the cohort, one male and one female. T-cell clones expanding and contracting after mild COVID-19 in a couple of donors were tracked by longitudinal TCRalpha and TCRbeta repertoire sequencing. Results and caveats for the whole study, not just this receptor: SARS-CoV-2 specificity was not confirmed for the second-wave clones peaking on day 37. The study covered only a couple of mild cases, and larger cohorts including severe cases with pre-infection samples were considered necessary. Clones that contracted from day 15 to 85 showed balanced CD4/CD8 phenotypes, whereas a second wave of clones that expanded from day 15 to 37 leaned towards CD4+. Contracting CD4+ clones were found mainly in CM and EM memory subsets, while CD8+ clones were enriched in EMRA. The detection of some responding clones in pre-infection memory suggests that pre-existing cross-reactive memory T cells joined the SARS-CoV-2 response.

Instrument on record: Illumina NovaSeq 6000. cDNA libraries for TCRalpha and TCRbeta were prepared by 5'RACE using constant-segment primers, with sample barcodes and unique molecular identifiers added. Trizol reagent was used to extract RNA from every sample. Library amplification was performed in two PCR steps, and a second sample barcode and Illumina TruSeq adapters were introduced in the second step. Sequencing of the libraries was done on an Illumina NovaSeq, producing 2 x 150 bp paired-end reads. Concerning the study's data processing: Demultiplexing of reads and collapsing into UMI-guided consensus sequences were performed with migec v1.2.7. With mixcr v2.1.11, UMI consensuses were aligned to TRA and TRB V and J templates and assembled into clonotypes. A clonotype was counted as expanded or contracted only when both edgeR and NoisET called the clonotype significant, with the noise models trained on biological replicates. For edgeR calls, the cutoffs were a false discovery rate-adjusted p below 0.01 and a log2 fold-change threshold of 1. As an exploratory analysis of dynamics, PCA with hierarchical clustering was applied to max-normalized trajectories of the 1000 most abundant clonotypes. Separately sequenced CD4+ and CD8+ repertoires were used to assign a CD4 or CD8 phenotype to each responding clone. TCRdb itself trimmed the public reads at Q25 with fastp, ran MiXCR and retained productive beta chains. Rows are unified per CDR3 protein, each entry keeping the most common DNA and genes. In this record, the V and J calls reflect TCRdb's handling and not the investigators' own analysis. This sample lists 500,000 to 600,000 distinct CDR3 sequences; more than 15% were detected once. The biggest ten clones account for about 12% of the sample.

Reading from cysteine to phenylalanine, the CDR3 counts 14 amino acids. Just CDR3 DNA is preserved here, 42 bases in frame from base 1. CDR1 is given as SGHDN and CDR2 as FVKESK, both from the germline V gene. V is trimmed back by 4 bases and J by 5 bases, and the junction contains 8 bases that no gene match accounts for. Ficoll-Paque density gradient centrifugation was used to isolate PBMCs. This clonotype was picked up a small number of times. Its antigen remains undetermined. No quality values exist for individual bases; no much larger clone is one base distant. This clonotype was sampled from an adult woman who had mild COVID-19 (a few samples of this study predate the infection). The sample titles of this study are shuffled in the database, so cell type and time point are left out; the donor was told from shared clones. The sequence links TRBV14 to TRBJ2-7; the junction holds 7 bases that match TRBD2. Sequencing used PBMCs or a T cell subset sorted from them (not recorded which). The CDR3 protein sequence reads: CASSPYVRGDEQYF. The nucleotide sequence is given as TGTGCCAGCAGCCCCTATGTTCGGGGGGACGAGCAGTACTTC.